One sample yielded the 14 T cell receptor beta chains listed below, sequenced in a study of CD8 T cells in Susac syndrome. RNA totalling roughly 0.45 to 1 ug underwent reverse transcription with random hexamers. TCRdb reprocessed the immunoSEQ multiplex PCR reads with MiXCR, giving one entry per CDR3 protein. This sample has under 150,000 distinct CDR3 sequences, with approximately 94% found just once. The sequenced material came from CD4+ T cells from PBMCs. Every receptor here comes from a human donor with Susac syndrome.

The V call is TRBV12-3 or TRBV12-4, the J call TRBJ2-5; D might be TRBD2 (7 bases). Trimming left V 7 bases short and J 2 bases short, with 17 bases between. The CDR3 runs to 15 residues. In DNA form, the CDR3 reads TGTGCCAGCATCTACGGAGGGGGGGGTCAAGAGACCCAGTACTTC. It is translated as CASIYGGGGQETQYF.

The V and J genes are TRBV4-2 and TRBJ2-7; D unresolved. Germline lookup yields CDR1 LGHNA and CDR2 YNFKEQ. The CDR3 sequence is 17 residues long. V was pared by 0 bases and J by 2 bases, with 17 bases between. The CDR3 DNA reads TGTGCCAGCAGCCAAGATAACCGAGCCCACAAAGCCTACGAGCAGTACTTC. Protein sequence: CASSQDNRAHKAYEQYF.

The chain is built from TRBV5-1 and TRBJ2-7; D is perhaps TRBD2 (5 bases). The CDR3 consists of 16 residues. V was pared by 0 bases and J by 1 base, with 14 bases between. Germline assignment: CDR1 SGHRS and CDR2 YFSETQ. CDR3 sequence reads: CASSLGSGDGSYEQYF. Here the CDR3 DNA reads TGCGCCAGCAGCTTGGGGTCCGGGGATGGATCCTACGAGCAGTACTTC. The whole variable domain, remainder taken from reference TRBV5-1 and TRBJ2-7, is KAGVTQTPRYLIKTRGQQVTLSCSPISGHRSVSWYQQTPGQGLQFLFEYFSETQRNKGNFPGRFSGRQFSNSRSEMNVSTLELGDSALYLCASSLGSGDGSYEQYFGPGTRLTVT.

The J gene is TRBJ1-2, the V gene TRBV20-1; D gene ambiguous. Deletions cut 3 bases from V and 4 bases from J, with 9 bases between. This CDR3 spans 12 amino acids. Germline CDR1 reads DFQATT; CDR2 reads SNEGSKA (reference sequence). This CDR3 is CSARFSSYGYTF. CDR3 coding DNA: TGCAGTGCTAGGTTTTCCAGCTATGGCTACACCTTC.

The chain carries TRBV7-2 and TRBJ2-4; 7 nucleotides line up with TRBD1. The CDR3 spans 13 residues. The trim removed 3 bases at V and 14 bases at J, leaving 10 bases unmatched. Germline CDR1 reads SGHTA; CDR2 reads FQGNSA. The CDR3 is CASSLTGSPSEYF. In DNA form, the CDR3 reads TGTGCCAGCAGCTTGACAGGGAGTCCCTCCGAGTACTTC.

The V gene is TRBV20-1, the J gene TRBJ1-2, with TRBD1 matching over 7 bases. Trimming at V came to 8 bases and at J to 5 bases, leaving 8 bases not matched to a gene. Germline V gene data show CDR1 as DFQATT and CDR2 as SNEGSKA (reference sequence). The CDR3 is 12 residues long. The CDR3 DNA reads TGCAGTACCGGACAGGAACCTTATGGCTACACCTTC. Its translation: CSTGQEPYGYTF.

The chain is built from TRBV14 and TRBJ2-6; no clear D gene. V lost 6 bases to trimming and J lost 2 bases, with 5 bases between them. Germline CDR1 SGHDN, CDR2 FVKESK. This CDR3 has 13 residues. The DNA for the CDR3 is TGTGCCAGCAGGCGAGCTGGGGCCAACGTCCTGACTTTC. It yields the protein CASRRAGANVLTF. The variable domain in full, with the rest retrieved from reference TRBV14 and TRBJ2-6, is EAGVTQFPSHSVIEKGQTVTLRCDPISGHDNLYWYRRVMGKEIKFLLHFVKESKQDESGMPNNRFLAERTGGTYSTLKVQPAELEDSGVYFCASRRAGANVLTFGAGSRLTVL.

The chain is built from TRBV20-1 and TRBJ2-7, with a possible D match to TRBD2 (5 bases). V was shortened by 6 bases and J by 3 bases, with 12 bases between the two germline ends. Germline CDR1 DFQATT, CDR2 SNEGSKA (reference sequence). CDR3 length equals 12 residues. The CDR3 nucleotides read TGCAGTGCCCAACTAGTAGTCTACGAGCAGTACTTC. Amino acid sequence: CSAQLVVYEQYF.

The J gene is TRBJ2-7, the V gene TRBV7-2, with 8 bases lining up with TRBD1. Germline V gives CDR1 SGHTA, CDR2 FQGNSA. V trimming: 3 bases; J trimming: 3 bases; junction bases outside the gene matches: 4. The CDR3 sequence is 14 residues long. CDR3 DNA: TGTGCCAGCAGCTTGCAAGGACAGGGCTACGAGCAGTACTTC. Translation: CASSLQGQGYEQYF.

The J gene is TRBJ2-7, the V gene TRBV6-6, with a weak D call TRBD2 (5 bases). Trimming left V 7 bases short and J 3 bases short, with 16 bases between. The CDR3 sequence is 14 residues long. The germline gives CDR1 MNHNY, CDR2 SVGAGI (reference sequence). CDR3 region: CASTPASGIYEQYF. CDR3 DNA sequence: TGTGCCAGCACCCCAGCCTCCGGGATCTACGAGCAGTACTTC.

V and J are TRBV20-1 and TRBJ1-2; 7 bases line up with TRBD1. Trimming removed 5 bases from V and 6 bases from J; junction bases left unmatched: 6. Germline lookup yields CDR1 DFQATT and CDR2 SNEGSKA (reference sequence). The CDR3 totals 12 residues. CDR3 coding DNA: TGCAGTGCTGCGGAGGGGGCGCATGGCTACACCTTC. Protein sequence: CSAAEGAHGYTF.

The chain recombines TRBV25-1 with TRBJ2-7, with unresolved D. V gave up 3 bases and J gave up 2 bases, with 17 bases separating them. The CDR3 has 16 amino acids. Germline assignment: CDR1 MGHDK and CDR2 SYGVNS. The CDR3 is CASSDRASVLAYEQYF. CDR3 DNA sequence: TGTGCCAGCAGTGATAGGGCCTCGGTGTTAGCCTACGAGCAGTACTTC.

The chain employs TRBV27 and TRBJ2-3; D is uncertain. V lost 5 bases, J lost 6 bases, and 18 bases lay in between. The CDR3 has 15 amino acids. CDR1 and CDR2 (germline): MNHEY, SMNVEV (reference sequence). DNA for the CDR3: TGTGCCAGCAGTCGGTCCGGACCCTCCTGGGATACGCAGTATTTT. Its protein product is CASSRSGPSWDTQYF.

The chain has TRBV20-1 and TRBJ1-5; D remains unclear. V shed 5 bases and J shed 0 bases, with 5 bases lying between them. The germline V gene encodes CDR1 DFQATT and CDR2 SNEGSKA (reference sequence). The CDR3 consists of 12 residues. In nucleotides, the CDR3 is TGCAGTGCTCGCGATAGCAATCAGCCCCAGCATTTT. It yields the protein CSARDSNQPQHF.